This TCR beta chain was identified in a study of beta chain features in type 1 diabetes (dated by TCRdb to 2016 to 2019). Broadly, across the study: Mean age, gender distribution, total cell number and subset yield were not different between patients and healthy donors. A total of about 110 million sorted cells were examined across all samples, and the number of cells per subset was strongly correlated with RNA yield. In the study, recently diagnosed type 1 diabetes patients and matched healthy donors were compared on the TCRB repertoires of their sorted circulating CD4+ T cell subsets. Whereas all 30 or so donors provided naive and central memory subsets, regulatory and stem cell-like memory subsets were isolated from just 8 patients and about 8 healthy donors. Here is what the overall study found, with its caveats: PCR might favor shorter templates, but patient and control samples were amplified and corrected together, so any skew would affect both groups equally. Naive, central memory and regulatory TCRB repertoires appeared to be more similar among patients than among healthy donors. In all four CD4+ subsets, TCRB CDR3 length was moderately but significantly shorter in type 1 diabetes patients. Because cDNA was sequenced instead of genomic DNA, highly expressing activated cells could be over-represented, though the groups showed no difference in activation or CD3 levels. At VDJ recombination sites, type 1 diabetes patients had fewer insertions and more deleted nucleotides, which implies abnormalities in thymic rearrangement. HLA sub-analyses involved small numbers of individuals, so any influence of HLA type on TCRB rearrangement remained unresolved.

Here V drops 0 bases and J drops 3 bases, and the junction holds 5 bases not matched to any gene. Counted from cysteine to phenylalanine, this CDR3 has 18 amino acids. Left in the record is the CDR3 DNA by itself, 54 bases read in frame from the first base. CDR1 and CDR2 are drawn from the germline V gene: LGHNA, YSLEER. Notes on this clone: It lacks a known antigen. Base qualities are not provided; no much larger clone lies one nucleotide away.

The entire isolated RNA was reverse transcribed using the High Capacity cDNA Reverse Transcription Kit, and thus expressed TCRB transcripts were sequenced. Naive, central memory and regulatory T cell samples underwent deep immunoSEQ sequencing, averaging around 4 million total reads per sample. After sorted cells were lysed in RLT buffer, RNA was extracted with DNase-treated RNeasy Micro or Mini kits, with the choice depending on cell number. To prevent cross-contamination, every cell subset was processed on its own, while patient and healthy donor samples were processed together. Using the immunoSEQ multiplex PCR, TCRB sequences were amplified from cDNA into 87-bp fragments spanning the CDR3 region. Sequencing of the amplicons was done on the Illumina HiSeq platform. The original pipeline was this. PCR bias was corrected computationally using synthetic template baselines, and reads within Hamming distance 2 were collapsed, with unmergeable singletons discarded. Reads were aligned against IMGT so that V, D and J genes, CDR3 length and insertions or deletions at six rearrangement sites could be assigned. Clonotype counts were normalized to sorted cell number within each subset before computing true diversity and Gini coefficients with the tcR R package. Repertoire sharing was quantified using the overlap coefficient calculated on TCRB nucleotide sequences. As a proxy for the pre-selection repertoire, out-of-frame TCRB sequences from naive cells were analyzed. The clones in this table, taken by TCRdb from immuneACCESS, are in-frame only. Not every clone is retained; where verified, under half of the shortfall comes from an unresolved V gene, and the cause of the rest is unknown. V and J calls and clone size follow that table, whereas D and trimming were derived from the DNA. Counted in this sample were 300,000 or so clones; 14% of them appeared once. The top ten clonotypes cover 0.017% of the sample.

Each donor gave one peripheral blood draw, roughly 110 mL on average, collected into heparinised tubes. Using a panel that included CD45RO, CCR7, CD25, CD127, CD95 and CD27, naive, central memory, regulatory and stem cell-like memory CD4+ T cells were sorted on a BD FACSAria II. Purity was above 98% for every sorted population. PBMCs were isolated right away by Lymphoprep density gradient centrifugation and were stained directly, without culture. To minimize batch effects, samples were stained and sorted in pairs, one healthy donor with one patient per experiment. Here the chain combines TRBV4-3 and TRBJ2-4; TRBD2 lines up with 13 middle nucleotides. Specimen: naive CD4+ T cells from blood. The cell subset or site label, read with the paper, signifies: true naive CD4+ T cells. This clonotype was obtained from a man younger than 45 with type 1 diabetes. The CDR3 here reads CASSQEGRTSGGKNIQYF. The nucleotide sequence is TGCGCCAGCAGCCAAGAGGGTAGGACTAGCGGGGGCAAAAACATTCAGTACTTC.